This TCR beta chain was sequenced during a study of blood T cell repertoires in COVID-19. Study details: The origin of the acute and convalescent COVID-19 samples was the United States, Italy and Spain. In each case, the material was cDNA or gDNA derived from T cells, B-cell-depleted T cells, or PBMCs.

The junction had 17 bases not matched to a gene; V was cut back by 7 bases and J by 5 bases. The CDR3 has 16 residues. The germline CDR1 and CDR2 sequences are SEHNR and FQNEAQ (reference sequence). This clone has only one observation. Authors' data handling: Estimation of nucleated cell counts was performed using reference gene primer amplification. Clones were sequenced by immunoSEQ multiplex PCR, and TCRdb holds only the in-frame ones, with some missing. D and trimming come from the DNA, and the V and J calls and clone size come from that table. The sample shows some 490,000 clones, roughly 85% of them seen only once.

Material: peripheral blood. The V gene is TRBV7-9, the J gene TRBJ2-7, with 7 bases that match TRBD2. The clonotype originates from a human donor in a cohort sampled during active COVID-19. Here the CDR3 DNA reads TGTGCCAGCACCCAGCGGAGCGGAGGGACTACCGACGAGCAGTACTTC. Translated: CASTQRSGGTTDEQYF.